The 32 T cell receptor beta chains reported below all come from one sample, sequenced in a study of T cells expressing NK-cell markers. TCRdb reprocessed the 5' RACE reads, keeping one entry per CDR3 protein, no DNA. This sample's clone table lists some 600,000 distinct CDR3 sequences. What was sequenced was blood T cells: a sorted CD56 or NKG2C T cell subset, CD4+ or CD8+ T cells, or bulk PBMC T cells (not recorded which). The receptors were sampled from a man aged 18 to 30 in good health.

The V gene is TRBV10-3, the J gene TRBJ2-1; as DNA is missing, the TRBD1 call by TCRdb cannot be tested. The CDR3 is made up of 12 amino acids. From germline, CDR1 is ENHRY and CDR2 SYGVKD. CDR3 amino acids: CAISDGGGVGFF.

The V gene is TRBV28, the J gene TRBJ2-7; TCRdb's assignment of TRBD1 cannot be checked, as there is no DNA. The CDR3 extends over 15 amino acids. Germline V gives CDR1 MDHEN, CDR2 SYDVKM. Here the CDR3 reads CASSLGTGRPYEQYF.

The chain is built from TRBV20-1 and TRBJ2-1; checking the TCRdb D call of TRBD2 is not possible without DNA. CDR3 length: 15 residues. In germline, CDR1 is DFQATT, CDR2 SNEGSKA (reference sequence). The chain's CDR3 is CRVAGGPHSYNEQFF.

CDR3 amino acids: CASSLAGGSGRDTQYF. V and J are TRBV5-1 and TRBJ2-3; the TCRdb D gene call, TRBD2, has no DNA to confirm it. CDR1 and CDR2 from the germline V gene are SGHRS and YFSETQ. This CDR3 is 16 amino acids long.

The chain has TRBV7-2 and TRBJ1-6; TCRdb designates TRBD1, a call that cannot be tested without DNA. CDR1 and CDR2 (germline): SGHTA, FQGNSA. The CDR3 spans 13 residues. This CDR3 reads CASTGQTGSPLHF.

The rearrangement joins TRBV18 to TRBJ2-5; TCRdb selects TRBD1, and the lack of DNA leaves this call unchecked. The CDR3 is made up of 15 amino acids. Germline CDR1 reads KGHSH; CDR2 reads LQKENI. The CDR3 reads CASSPSRTGQETQYF.

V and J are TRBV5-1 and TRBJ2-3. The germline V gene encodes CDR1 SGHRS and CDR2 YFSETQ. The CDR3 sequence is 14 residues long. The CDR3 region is CASSFETSADTQYF.

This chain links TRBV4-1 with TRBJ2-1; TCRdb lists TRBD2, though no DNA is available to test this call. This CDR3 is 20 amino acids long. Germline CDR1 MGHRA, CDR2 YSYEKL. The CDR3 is CASSQDGGLAGASSYNEQFF.

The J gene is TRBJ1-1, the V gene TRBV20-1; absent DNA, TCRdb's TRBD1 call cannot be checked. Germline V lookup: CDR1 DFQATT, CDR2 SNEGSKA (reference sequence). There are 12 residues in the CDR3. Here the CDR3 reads CSPGQGNAEAFF.

Here the CDR3 reads CSAPGERSLYNEQFF. J is TRBJ2-1 and V is TRBV20-1; checking the TCRdb D call of TRBD1 is not possible without DNA. From germline, CDR1 is DFQATT and CDR2 SNEGSKA (reference sequence). The CDR3 loop spans 15 amino acids.

The CDR3 loop is CASSLRLAGLSSYNEQFF. The chain employs TRBV5-1 and TRBJ2-1; without DNA, the TCRdb call of TRBD2 cannot be checked. Per the germline V gene, CDR1 is SGHRS and CDR2 is YFSETQ. The CDR3 has 18 amino acids.

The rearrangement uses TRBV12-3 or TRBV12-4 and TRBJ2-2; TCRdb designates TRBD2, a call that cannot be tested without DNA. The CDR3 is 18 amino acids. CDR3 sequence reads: CASSLGTSGPGNTGELFF.

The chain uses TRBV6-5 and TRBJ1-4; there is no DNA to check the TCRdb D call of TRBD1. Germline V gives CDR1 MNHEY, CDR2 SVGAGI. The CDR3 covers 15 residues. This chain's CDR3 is CASSYHREENRKLFF.

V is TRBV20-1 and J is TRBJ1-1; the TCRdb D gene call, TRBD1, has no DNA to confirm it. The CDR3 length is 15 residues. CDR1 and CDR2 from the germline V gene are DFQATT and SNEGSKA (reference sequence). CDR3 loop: CSARLYGQLNTEAFF.

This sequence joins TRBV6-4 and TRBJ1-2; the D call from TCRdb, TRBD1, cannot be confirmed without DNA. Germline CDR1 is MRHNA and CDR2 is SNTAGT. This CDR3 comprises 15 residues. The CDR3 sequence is CASSDPQQGRNGYTF.

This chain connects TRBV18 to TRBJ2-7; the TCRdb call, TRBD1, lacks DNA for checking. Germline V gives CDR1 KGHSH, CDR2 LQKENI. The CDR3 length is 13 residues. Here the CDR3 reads CASSGGQSYEQYF.

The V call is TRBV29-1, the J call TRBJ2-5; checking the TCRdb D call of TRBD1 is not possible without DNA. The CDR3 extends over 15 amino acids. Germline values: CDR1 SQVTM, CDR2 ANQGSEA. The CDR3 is CSVEDRGTGQETQYF.

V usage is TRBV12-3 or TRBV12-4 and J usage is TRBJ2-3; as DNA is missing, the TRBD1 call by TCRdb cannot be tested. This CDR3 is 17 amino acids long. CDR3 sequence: CASSHPDRGETTDTQYF.

The CDR3 sequence: CASSQEDRDDETQYF. The genes are TRBV4-2 and TRBJ2-5; the D gene TCRdb calls, TRBD1, cannot be checked with no DNA. This CDR3 region has 15 residues. Germline values: CDR1 LGHNA, CDR2 YNFKEQ.

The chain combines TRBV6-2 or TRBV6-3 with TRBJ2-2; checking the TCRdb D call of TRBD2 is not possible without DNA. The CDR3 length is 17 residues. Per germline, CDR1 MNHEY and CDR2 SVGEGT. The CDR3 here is CASSYPLRETNTGELFF.

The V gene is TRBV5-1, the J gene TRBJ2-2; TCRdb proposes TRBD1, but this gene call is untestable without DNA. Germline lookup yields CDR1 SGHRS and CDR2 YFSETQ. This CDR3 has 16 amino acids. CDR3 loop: CATAGTGMSWTGELFF. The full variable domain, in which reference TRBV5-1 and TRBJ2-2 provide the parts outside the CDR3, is KAGVTQTPRYLIKTRGQQVTLSCSPISGHRSVSWYQQTPGQGLQFLFEYFSETQRNKGNFPGRFSGRQFSNSRSEMNVSTLELGDSALYLCATAGTGMSWTGELFFGEGSRLTVL.

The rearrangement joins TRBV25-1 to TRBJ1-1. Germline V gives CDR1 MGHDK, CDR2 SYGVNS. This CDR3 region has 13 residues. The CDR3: CASSEYSATEAFF.

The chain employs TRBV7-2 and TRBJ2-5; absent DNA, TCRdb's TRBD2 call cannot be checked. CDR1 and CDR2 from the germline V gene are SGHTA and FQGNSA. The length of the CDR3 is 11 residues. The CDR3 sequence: CASSGRTSLYF.

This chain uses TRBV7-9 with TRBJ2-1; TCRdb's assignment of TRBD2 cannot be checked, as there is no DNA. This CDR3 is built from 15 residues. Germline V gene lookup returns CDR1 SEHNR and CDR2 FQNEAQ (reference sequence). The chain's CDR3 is CASSLVGLAHNEQFF.

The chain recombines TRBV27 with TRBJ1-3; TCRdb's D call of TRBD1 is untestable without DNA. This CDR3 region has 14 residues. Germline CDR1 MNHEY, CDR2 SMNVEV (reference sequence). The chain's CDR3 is CASSDRGLENTIYF.

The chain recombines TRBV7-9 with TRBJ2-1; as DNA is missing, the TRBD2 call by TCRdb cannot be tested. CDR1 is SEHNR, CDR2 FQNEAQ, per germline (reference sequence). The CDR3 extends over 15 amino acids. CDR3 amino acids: CASSGRLAGGTEQFF.

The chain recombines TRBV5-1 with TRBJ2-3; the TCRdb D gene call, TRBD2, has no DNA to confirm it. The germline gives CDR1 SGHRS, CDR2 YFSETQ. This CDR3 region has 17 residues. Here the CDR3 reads CASSLAKGGTSTDTQYF.

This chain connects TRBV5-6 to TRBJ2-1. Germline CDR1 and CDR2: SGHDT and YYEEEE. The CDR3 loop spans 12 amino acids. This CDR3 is CASSLGGAKQFF.

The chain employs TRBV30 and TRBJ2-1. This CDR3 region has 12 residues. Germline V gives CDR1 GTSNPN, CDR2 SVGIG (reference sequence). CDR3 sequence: CAWHSGLREQFF. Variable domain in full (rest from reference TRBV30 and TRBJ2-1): SQTIHQWPATLVQPVGSPLSLECTVEGTSNPNLYWYRQAAGRGLQLLFYSVGIGQISSEVPQNLSASRPQDRQFILSSKKLLLSDSGFYLCAWHSGLREQFFGPGTRLTVL.

CDR3 residues: CASSLTGGVGRAQHF. The chain uses TRBV12-3 or TRBV12-4 and TRBJ1-5; TCRdb designates TRBD1, a call that cannot be tested without DNA. The CDR3 loop spans 15 amino acids.

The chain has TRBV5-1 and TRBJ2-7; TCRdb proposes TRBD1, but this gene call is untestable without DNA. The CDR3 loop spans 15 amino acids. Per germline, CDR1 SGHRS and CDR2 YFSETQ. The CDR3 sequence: CASSLRRDNYHEQYF.

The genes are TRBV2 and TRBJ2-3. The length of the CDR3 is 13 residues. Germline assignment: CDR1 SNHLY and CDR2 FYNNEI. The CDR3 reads CASSEYGTDTQYF.